This T cell receptor (beta chain) originates from a study of cytomegalovirus exposure and HLA in healthy donors (dated by TCRdb to the late 2010s). In the study overall: In an earlier analysis of under 750 of the donors, 276 Gb of sequence data and 100 million or so unique TCR beta sequences from about 180 million T cells were reported. Of the roughly 400 genotyped donors, 81% fell in the genetic ancestry cluster associated with self-reported Caucasian donors. Typing coverage varied by locus: roughly 620-640 donors for A, B, C, DRB1 and DQB1; more than 500 for DQA1; more than 600 for DPA1; around 490 for DPB1. Along with the roughly 700-subject first cohort, a separate validation cohort of approximately 110 different subjects was used. An early release that covered about 600 HLA-typed donors contained around 300 gigabases of sequencing data and tens of millions of unique TCR sequences. Donor age, sex, ethnicity and CMV serostatus were collected together with the repertoire data. All discovery cohort repertoires had been generated on a single sequencing platform. Roughly 5 DR-DQ haplotypes were handled as single units for association and clustering because linkage in the cohort was strong. Both class I and class II loci were covered by HLA typing, at four-digit resolution. The T cell repertoires of several hundred subjects were profiled by immunosequencing and related to cytomegalovirus serostatus. Across approximately 400 genotyped donors of the cohort, an average of roughly 200,000 unique TCR beta nucleotide sequences per donor were sequenced, and 15% to 20% of those sequences were non-productive. The later analysis used no new phenotypic data to find candidate immune exposures, relying instead on TCR beta sequences and their occurrence across donors. To study patterns of TCR occurrence, a later analysis re-analyzed previously published TCR beta repertoires from hundreds of donors and added high-resolution HLA genotyping. To predict cytomegalovirus infection status, the study combined high-throughput TCR immunosequencing, statistical association of individual TCRs with disease status, and machine learning. A later genetic analysis took genome-wide SNP genotypes for about three fifths of the roughly 670 donors and used that subset as a discovery cohort. An earlier analysis of 587 of the donors used high-throughput TCR beta sequencing to judge whether each TCR beta V gene segment behaved as functional or pseudogenic. The study was designed to test whether signatures of past pathogen exposure could be identified by cataloging public T cell receptors. Broader findings and caveats from the paper: Compared with equally common non-associated chains, HLA-associated TCR beta chains in a later analysis were more clonally expanded and had lower generation probabilities. At a false discovery rate of 0.05, a later analysis linked 16,951 TCR beta sequences to specific HLA alleles. Linkage disequilibrium might explain the correlated functional status among segregating V segments, but an unknown experimental factor could not be ruled out. The classifier was reported to diagnose cytomegalovirus status with high specificity and sensitivity in both the original and validation cohorts. The 87-base-pair reads could not distinguish some IMGT-functional V segments, including TRBV6-2 and TRBV6-3, so those segments were excluded. A later genetic analysis associated a missense DCLRE1C variant with V-gene and J-gene trimming of TCR beta chains, and an independent cohort replicated the association. A few of the identified cytomegalovirus-associated TCR beta chains were confirmed in vitro to be specific for cytomegalovirus antigens. This cohort had only TCR beta chains sequenced, and the lack of alpha or paired-chain data limited which features could be detected. CMV serostatus was the only immune exposure information available for the cohort. Because some donors lacked HLA typing at each locus, the association tests relied only on the typed subset. A further reported finding was that TCR beta sequences accurately predicted the HLA-A and HLA-B alleles for most subjects in the first cohort. The authors suggested that the approach could potentially be extended to other disease states and immunological phenotypes. Because counts were too low, approximately 15 rarely observed V segments, including chromosome 9 orphons, were excluded from the earlier analysis of fewer than 650 of the donors. When HLA alleles, especially DR and DQ, strongly co-occurred, attributing TCR associations to individual alleles was difficult. According to a later genetic analysis, donors in an Asian-associated ancestry cluster had fewer N-insertions in productive TCRs than the approximately 690-donor mean. Sequencing depth was assumed to be roughly uniform across donors in the presence/absence analyses, though that assumption may not hold. Broadly in line with IMGT annotations, most TCR beta V segments showed up in productive rearrangements about 87% or about 30% of the time in an earlier analysis of approximately 640 of the donors. In a later analysis, most CMV-associated TCR beta chains were found to appear HLA-restricted, with HLA associations seemingly driven largely by CMV exposure. The study gave a list of under 200 TCR beta chains associated with cytomegalovirus. A later analysis reported that several top co-occurrence clusters appeared linked to parvovirus B19, influenza, CMV and Epstein-Barr virus. Most TCR sequences were observed very rarely across donors, whereas some public TCRs were present in many individuals. A cluster of highly shared sequence variants was judged likely to be a technical artifact of the sequencing pipeline. According to a later analysis, TCR association rates differed among HLA loci, with DRB1 alleles showing the most associated TCRs and HLA-C alleles showing the fewest.

In the case of this clone: The clone's antigen remains unknown. Per-nucleotide qualities are absent, and no much larger clonotype sits a single base away.

The cohort comprised fewer than 700 healthy bone marrow donors. At the time of sampling, all cohort members were nominally healthy, though unrecorded immune exposures were likely present. The donor was CMV seronegative and was included in the group of a few hundred seronegative cohort members. A peripheral blood sample was provided by each donor, and peripheral blood mononuclear cells were used for TCR beta sequencing. The Qiagen DNeasy Blood Extraction Kit was used to extract genomic DNA from the blood cell samples. The germline V gene provides CDR1 KGHSH and CDR2 LQKENI. Spanning cysteine to phenylalanine, the CDR3 consists of 16 amino acids. This entry keeps only the CDR3 DNA: 48 bases, framed from base 1. For this chain, trimming is 3 bases at the V end and 5 bases at the J end, and the number of junction bases without a gene match is 11. The method behind the library was the immunoSEQ multiplex PCR assay. For the multiplex PCR, a mixture combining 60 forward primers for TCR Vbeta segments and 13 reverse primers for TCR Jbeta segments was used. The CDR3 region of rearranged TCR beta genes was amplified from genomic DNA with a multiplex PCR assay. Amplified TCR beta libraries were sequenced as 87-base-pair reads on the Illumina HiSeq System. In the paper's pipeline: In a later analysis, tens of millions of unique TCR beta chains were counted across the approximately 640 repertoires, and roughly 10 million of these chains were shared by at least two donors. Raw reads were error-corrected and collapsed into unique sequences with a nearest-neighbor algorithm that merged closely related sequences to remove PCR and sequencing errors. Alignment of CDR3 sequences to IMGT reference sequences was used to assign V, D and J gene segments. For a sequence to be retained, at least a six-nucleotide match to both a V gene segment and a J gene segment was required. Rearrangements were called productive when the CDR3 lacked stop codons and stayed in frame with V and J; all others were non-productive. Following IMGT convention, CDR3 was defined as the stretch from the second conserved V-encoded cysteine to the conserved J-encoded phenylalanine. The earlier analysis of fewer than 750 of the donors excluded sequences that lacked an unambiguous match to a single V gene segment. In an earlier analysis of some 590 of the donors, a V segment was called functional when productive rearrangements were above 56.7%, and segregating when the standard deviation between donors exceeded 5%. To diagnose cytomegalovirus status from the catalog of TCR beta chain sequences, a statistical classification framework was built. V and J gene assignment, in a later analysis, came from comparing TCR nucleotide sequences with IMGT/GENE-DB human TR gene sequences. In a later analysis, CDR3 sequences and most-parsimonious VDJ recombination scenarios were assigned using the TCRdist pipeline. A later analysis defined each TCR beta chain by its CDR3 amino acid sequence plus V-gene family, and excluded reads lacking a unique V-gene family. In a later analysis, nearly 600 highly shared, low-generation-probability nucleotide sequences were removed to address suspected cross-contamination and a sequencing artifact. For each public chain, a later analysis derived a clonal expansion index from normalized ranks of inferred template counts within each repertoire. Generation probabilities in a later analysis came from a VDJ recombination model fitted to out-of-frame rearrangements, and those results were checked against IGoR. A later analysis scored TCR-TCR, TCR-HLA and TCR-CMV co-occurrence with hypergeometric tests, applying a repertoire-size bias correction to TCR pairs. To estimate false discovery rates, a later analysis permuted the HLA or CMV assignments 20 times. In a later analysis, co-occurring TCRs were grouped using DBSCAN, and TCRdist sequence similarity was added for clustering within HLA-allele-positive subsets. Repertoires with fewer than 30,000 or more than 120,000 public chains, plus five repertoires with anomalous nucleotide sharing, were excluded from co-occurrence clustering. This is the immuneACCESS table as TCRdb keeps it, with only in-frame sequences that have V and J called. A part of the clones is gone; compared with another copy, unresolved V genes explain less than half, and the rest is unexplained. V and J calls and clone size are given by that table; D and trimming were obtained from the DNA. This sample has around 150,000 clones in its table, and about 75% of those were observed once. Around 1.5% of the sample is in the top ten clones.

The V and J genes are TRBV18 and TRBJ1-2; 8 central nucleotides agree with TRBD1. The TCR sequence derives from a woman aged 40 to 50 in good health and CMV-seronegative. The sample consisted of PBMCs. At the DNA level, the sequence is TGTGCCAGCTCACCGGACAGGGAGGTATCTCCATATGGCTACACCTTC. It encodes CASSPDREVSPYGYTF.